This T cell receptor beta chain emerged from a study of beta chain features in type 1 diabetes. Study-level results: Shorter templates may be favored by PCR, equally so in patients and controls. High TCR expression in some cells could lead to their over-representation in cDNA sequencing. The study found that naive, central memory and Treg TCRB repertoires appeared more similar in patients than in healthy donors. Significant though moderate, a shortening of TCRB CDR3s appeared in all four CD4+ subsets of Type 1 diabetes patients.

This clone came up a few times. Its antigen remains unknown. The authors reverse transcribed all of the isolated RNA, so sequencing captured expressed TCRB transcripts. Using immunoSEQ multiplex PCR, the repertoire was profiled, and TCRdb retains in-frame clones only, with some absent. The data contain 300,000 to 350,000 clones, approximately 13% of them singletons. Purities over 95% were achieved in all sorted populations. The sample was naive CD4+ T cells from blood. This clonotype was sampled from a woman aged 18-29 years with type 1 diabetes.

Written as DNA, the CDR3 is TGTGCCAGCAGTTACCTAGCACAGAGTTCGTACGAGCAGTACTTC. This translates into CASSYLAQSSYEQYF. The chain recombines TRBV6-6 with TRBJ2-7; a possible D gene is TRBD2 (5 bases). Germline V gene data show CDR1 as MNHNY and CDR2 as SVGAGI (reference sequence). This CDR3 contains 15 residues. The ends were cut back, 2 bases at V and 4 bases at J, with 15 bases in the middle.